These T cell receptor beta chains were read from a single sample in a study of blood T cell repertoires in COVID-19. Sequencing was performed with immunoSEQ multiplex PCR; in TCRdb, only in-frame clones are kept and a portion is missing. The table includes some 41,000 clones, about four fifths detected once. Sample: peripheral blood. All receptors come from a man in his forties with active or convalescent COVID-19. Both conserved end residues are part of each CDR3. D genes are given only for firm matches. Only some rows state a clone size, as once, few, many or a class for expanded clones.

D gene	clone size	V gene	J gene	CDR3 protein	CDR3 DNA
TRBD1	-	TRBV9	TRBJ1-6	CASSVPPDRDNSPLHF	TGTGCCAGCAGCGTACCCCCGGACAGGGATAATTCACCCCTCCACTTT
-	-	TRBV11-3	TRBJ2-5	CASSPRRDQETQYF	TGTGCCAGCAGCCCACGCCGGGACCAAGAGACCCAGTACTTC
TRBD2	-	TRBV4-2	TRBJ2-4	CASTLGGENIQYF	TGTGCCAGCACCCTGGGGGGGGAAAACATTCAGTACTTC
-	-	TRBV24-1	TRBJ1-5	CATSDAGARQPQHF	TGTGCCACCAGTGATGCTGGGGCGAGACAGCCCCAGCATTTT
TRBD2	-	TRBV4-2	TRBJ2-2	CASSQVGGGAGELFF	TGTGCCAGCAGCCAAGTAGGCGGGGGGGCCGGGGAGCTGTTTTTT
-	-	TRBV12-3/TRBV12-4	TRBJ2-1	CASSLANEQFF	TGTGCCAGCAGTTTGGCCAATGAGCAGTTCTTC
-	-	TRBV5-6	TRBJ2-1	CASSLPGTSHNEQFF	TGTGCCAGCAGCTTGCCCGGGACTTCACACAATGAGCAGTTCTTC
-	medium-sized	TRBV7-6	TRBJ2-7	CASSSGSGNEQYF	TGTGCCAGCAGCTCGGGATCGGGGAACGAGCAGTACTTC
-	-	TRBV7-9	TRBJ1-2	CASSSDSFLYYGYTF	TGTGCCAGCAGTTCCGACTCCTTTCTCTACTATGGCTACACCTTC
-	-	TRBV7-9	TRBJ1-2	CASNPGLGGGYTF	TGTGCCAGCAACCCAGGGTTGGGTGGTGGCTACACCTTC
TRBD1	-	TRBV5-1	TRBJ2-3	CASSLGQGADTQYF	TGCGCCAGCAGCTTGGGACAGGGAGCAGATACGCAGTATTTT
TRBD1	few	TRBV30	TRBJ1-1	CAWGDRVGTEAFF	TGTGCCTGGGGGGACAGGGTGGGGACTGAAGCTTTCTTT
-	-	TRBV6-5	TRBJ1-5	CASSQNGYSNQPQHF	TGTGCCAGCAGTCAAAACGGGTATAGCAATCAGCCCCAGCATTTT
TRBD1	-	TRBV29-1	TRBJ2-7	CSVLTDRGPYEQYF	TGCAGCGTGCTGACGGACAGGGGGCCGTACGAGCAGTACTTC
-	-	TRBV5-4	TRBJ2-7	CASSFQGGSYEQYF	TGTGCCAGCAGCTTCCAGGGGGGTAGTTACGAGCAGTACTTC
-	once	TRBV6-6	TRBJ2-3	CASSNRLVDTQYF	TGTGCCAGCAGCAACCGACTCGTAGATACGCAGTATTTT
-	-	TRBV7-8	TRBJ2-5	CASSRGRTTQETQYF	TGTGCCAGCAGCCGGGGGCGGACTACTCAAGAGACCCAGTACTTC
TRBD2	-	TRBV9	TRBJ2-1	CASSRTSGEYNEQFF	TGTGCCAGCAGTCGGACTAGCGGGGAGTACAATGAGCAGTTCTTC
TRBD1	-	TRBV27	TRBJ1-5	CASSTPGTGRDNQPQHF	TGTGCCAGCAGTACACCCGGGACAGGGCGGGACAATCAGCCCCAGCATTTT
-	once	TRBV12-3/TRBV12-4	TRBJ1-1	CASRSREVAFF	TGTGCCAGCAGATCCAGGGAGGTAGCTTTCTTT
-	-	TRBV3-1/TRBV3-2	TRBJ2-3	CASRAFGGGATDTQYF	TGTGCCAGCAGGGCCTTCGGGGGTGGGGCCACAGATACGCAGTATTTT
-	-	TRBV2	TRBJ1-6	CASTLEGSPLHF	TGTGCCAGCACCCTGGAGGGGTCACCCCTCCACTTT
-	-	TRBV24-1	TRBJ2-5	CATSGTAQETQYF	TGTGCCACCAGTGGGACAGCCCAAGAGACCCAGTACTTC
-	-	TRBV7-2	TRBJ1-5	CASRDRQDVGPNQPQHF	TGTGCCAGCAGGGACCGACAGGACGTGGGGCCTAATCAGCCCCAGCATTTT
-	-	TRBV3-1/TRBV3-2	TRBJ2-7	CASSQPPGEQYF	TGTGCCAGCAGCCAACCCCCCGGGGAGCAGTACTTC
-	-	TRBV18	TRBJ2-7	CASSPPRVESLTYEQYF	TGTGCCAGCTCTCCCCCGCGGGTGGAAAGCCTAACCTACGAGCAGTACTTC
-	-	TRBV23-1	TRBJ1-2	CASSQARGYGYTF	TGCGCCAGCAGTCAAGCGAGAGGCTATGGCTACACCTTC
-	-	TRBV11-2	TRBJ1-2	CASSLSNYGYTF	TGTGCCAGCAGCCTTTCTAACTATGGCTACACCTTC
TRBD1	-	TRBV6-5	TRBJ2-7	CASTPRDRAIYEQYF	TGTGCCAGCACCCCTAGGGACAGGGCCATCTACGAGCAGTACTTC
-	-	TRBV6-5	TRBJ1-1	CASSYRSNTEAFF	TGTGCCAGCAGTTACCGGTCGAACACTGAAGCTTTCTTT
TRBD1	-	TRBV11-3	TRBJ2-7	CASSSQLDRASQNEQYF	TGTGCCAGCAGCTCCCAGCTCGACAGGGCTTCGCAAAACGAGCAGTACTTC
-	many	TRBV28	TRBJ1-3	CALRDPGDTIYF	TGTGCCCTCAGGGACCCGGGGGACACCATATATTTT
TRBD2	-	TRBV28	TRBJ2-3	CASSQNPWRGAEGTDTQYF	TGTGCCAGCAGCCAGAACCCCTGGCGGGGGGCCGAGGGCACAGATACGCAGTATTTT
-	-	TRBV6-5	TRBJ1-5	CASRSEGSNQPQHF	TGTGCCAGCAGGAGTGAGGGTAGCAATCAGCCCCAGCATTTT
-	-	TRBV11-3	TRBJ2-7	CASSSGGGYEQYF	TGTGCCAGCAGCTCCGGGGGTGGCTACGAGCAGTACTTC
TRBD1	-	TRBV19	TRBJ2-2	CASSRQGQNTGELFF	TGTGCCAGTAGCAGACAGGGGCAAAACACCGGGGAGCTGTTTTTT
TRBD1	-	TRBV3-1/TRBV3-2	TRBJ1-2	CASSQDGTGHGYTF	TGTGCCAGCAGCCAAGATGGGACAGGGCATGGCTACACCTTC
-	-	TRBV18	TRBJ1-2	CASSPTEWHGYTF	TGTGCCAGCTCCCCGACAGAATGGCATGGCTACACCTTC
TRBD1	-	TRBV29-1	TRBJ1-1	CSVAGTGGGGGEAFF	TGCAGCGTTGCCGGGACAGGGGGCGGGGGTGGTGAAGCTTTCTTT